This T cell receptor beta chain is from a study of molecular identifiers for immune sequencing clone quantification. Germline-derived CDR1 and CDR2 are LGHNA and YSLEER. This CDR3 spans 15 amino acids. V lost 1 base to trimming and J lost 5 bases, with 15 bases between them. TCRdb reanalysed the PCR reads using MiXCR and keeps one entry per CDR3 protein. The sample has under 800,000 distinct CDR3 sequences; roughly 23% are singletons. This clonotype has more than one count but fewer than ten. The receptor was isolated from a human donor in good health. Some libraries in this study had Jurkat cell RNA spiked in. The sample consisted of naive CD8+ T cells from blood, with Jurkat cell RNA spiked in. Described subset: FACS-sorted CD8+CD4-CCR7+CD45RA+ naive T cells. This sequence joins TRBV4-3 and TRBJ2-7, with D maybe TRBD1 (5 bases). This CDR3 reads CASSQGGAGSDEQYF. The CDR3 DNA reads TGCGCCAGCAGCCAAGGTGGGGCAGGATCTGACGAGCAGTACTTC.